This T cell receptor beta chain is drawn from a study of T cell responses to AZD1222 COVID-19 vaccine. General observations from the study: Clonal diversity may have been underestimated, and the donors were mostly white British, with more females than males. None of the repertoires were sampled until the peak T cell response had passed. Increases in Spike-specific TCR breadth and depth were seen after two AZD1222 doses.

Note on this clone: Its antigen is not identified.

CDR3 length: 16 residues. Germline V gene sequence: CDR1 SGHRS, CDR2 YFSETQ. J was trimmed by 1 base and V by 5 bases; bases with no gene match: 9. TCRdb's copy holds only in-frame clones and misses some; the assay was immunoSEQ multiplex PCR. The sample has 79,000 or so clones, 60% to 85% seen once; the top ten hold 27%. The sequenced sample was peripheral blood, obtained 28 days after the second dose of the MenACWY control vaccine. The rearrangement links TRBV5-1 to TRBJ1-1, with 9 bases fitting TRBD1. This receptor was identified in an adult who received the MenACWY meningococcal vaccine as a control. The CDR3 DNA is TGCGCCAGCAGTAGGGGTGGGACAGGGTGGAACACTGAAGCTTTCTTT. It codes for CASSRGGTGWNTEAFF.